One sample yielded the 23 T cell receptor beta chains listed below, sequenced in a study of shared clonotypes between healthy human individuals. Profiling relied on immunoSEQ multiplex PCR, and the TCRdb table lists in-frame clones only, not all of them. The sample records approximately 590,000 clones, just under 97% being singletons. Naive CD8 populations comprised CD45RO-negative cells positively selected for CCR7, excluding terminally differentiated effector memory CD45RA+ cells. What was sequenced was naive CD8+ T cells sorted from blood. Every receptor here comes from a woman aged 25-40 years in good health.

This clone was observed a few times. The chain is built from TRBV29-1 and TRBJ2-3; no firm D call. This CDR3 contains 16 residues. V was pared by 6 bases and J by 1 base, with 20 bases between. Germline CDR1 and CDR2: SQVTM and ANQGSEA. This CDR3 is CSVAIPHYTGTDTQYF. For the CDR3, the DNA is TGCAGCGTCGCTATACCACATTACACAGGCACAGATACGCAGTATTTT.

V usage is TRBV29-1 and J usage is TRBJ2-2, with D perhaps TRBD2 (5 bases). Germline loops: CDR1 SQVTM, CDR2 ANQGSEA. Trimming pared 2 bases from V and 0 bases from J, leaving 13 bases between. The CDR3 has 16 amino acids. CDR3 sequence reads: CSVETGGETNTGELFF. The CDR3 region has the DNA TGCAGCGTTGAAACGGGTGGGGAGACGAACACCGGGGAGCTGTTTTTT.

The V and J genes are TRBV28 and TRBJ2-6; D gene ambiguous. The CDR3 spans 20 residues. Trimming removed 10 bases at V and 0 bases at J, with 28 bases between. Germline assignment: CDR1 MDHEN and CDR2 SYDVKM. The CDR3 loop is CATQFPPSTLLSSGANVLTF. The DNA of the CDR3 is TGTGCCACTCAGTTTCCCCCATCGACACTACTCAGCTCTGGGGCCAACGTCCTGACTTTC.

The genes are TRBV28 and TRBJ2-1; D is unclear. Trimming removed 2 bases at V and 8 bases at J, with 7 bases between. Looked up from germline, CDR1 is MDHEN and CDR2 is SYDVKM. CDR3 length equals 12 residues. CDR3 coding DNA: TGTGCCAGCAGTTTAATAGGCGATGAGCAGTTCTTC. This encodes CASSLIGDEQFF.

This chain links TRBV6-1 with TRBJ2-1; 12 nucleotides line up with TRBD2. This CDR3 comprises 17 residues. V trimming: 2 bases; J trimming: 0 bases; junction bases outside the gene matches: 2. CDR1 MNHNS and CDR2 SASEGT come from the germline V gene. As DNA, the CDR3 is TGTGCCAGCAGTGAATGGACTAGCGGGGACTCCTACAATGAGCAGTTCTTC. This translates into CASSEWTSGDSYNEQFF.

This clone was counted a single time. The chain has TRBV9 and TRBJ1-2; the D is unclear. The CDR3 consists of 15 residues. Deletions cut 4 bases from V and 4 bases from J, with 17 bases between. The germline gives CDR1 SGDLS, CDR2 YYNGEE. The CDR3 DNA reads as TGTGCCAGCAGCCCGGGAAAGGGCGTTTCCTATGGCTACACCTTC. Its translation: CASSPGKGVSYGYTF.

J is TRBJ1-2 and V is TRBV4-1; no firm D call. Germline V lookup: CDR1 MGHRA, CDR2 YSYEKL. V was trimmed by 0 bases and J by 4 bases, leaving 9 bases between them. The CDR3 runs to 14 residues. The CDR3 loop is CASSQDPAAYGYTF. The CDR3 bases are TGCGCCAGCAGCCAAGATCCGGCAGCCTATGGCTACACCTTC.

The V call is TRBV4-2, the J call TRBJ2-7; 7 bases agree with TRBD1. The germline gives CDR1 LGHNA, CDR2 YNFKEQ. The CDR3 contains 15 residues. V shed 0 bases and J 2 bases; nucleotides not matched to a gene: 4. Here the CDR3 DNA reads TGTGCCAGCAGCCAAGATGTCGGACAGGCCTACGAGCAGTACTTC. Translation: CASSQDVGQAYEQYF.

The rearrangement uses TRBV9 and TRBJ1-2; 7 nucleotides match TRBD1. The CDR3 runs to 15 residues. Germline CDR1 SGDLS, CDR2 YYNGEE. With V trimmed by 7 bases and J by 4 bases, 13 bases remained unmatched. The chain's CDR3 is CASEGAGEWGYGYTF. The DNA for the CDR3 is TGTGCCAGCGAGGGGGCGGGCGAATGGGGCTATGGCTACACCTTC.

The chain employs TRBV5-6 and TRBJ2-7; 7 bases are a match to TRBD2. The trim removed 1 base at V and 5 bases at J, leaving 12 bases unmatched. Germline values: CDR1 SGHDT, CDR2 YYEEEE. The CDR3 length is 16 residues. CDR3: CASSLSTSARSNEQYF. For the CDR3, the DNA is TGTGCCAGCAGCTTGTCAACTAGCGCGAGGAGTAACGAGCAGTACTTC.

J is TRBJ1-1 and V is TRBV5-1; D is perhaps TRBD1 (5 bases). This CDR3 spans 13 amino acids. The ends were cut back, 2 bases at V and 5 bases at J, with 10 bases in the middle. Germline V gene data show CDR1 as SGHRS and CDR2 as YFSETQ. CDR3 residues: CASSFGAPTEAFF. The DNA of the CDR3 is TGCGCCAGCAGCTTCGGGGCGCCGACTGAAGCTTTCTTT.

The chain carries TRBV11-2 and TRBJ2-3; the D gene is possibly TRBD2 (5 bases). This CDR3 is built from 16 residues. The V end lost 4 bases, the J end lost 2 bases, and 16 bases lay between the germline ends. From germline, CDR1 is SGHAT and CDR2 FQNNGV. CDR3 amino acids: CASSSSIGLNTDTQYF. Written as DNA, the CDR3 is TGTGCCAGCAGCTCCTCCATCGGACTTAACACAGATACGCAGTATTTT.

CDR3 nucleotide sequence: TGTGCCAGCAGTTTAGCCCCACAGATTAATGAAAAACTGTTTTTT. It is translated as CASSLAPQINEKLFF. The chain is built from TRBV27 and TRBJ1-4; D gene unclear. V gave up 2 bases and J gave up 4 bases, with 11 bases separating them. The CDR3 covers 15 residues. The germline V gene has CDR1 MNHEY and CDR2 SMNVEV (reference sequence).

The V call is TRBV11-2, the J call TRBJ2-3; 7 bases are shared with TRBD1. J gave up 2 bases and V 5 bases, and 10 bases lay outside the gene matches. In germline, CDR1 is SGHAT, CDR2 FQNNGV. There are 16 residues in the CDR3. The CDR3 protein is CASSQYRGPNTDTQYF. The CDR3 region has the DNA TGTGCCAGCAGCCAGTACAGGGGTCCGAACACAGATACGCAGTATTTT.

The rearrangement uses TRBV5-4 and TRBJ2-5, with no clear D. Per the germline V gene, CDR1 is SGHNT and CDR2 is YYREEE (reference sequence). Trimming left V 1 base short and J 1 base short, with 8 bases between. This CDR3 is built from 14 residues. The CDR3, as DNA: TGTGCCAGCAGCTTGAGTGGGTCCCAAGAGACCCAGTACTTC. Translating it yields CASSLSGSQETQYF.

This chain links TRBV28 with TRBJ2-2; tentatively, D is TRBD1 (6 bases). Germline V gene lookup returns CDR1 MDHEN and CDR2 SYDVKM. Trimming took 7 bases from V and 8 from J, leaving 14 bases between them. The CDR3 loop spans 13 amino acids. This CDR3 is CASTGRGVGELFF. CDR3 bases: TGTGCCAGCACGGGCAGGGGTGTTGGGGAGCTGTTTTTT.

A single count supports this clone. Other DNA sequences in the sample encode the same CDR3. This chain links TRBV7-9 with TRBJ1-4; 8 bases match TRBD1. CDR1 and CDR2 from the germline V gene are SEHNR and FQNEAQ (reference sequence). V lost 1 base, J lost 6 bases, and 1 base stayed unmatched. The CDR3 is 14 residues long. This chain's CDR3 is CASSLGQGYEKLFF. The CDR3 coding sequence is TGTGCCAGCAGCTTAGGACAGGGGTATGAAAAACTGTTTTTT.

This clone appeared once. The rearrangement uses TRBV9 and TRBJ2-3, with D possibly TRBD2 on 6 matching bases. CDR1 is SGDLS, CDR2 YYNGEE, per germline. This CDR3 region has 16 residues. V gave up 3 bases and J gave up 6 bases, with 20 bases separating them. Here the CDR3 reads CASSAPLVEGYDTQYF. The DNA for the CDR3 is TGTGCCAGCAGCGCCCCTTTGGTGGAGGGATATGATACGCAGTATTTT.

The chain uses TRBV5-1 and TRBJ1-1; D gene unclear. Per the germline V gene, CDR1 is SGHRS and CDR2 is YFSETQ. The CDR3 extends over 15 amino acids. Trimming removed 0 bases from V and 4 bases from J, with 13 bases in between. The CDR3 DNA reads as TGCGCCAGCAGCTTGGAGCCCAGGAGAGGCACTGAAGCTTTCTTT. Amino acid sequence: CASSLEPRRGTEAFF.

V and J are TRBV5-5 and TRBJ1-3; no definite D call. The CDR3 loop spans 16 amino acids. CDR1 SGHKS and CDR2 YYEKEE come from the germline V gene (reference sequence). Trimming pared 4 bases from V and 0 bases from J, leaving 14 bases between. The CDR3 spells CASSRLCGSSGNTIYF. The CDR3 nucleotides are TGTGCCAGCAGCAGGCTCTGCGGGAGCTCTGGAAACACCATATATTTT. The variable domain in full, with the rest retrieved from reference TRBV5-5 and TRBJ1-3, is DAGVTQSPTHLIKTRGQQVTLRCSPISGHKSVSWYQQVLGQGPQFIFQYYEKEERGRGNFPDRFSARQFPNYSSELNVNALLLGDSALYLCASSRLCGSSGNTIYFGEGSWLTVV.

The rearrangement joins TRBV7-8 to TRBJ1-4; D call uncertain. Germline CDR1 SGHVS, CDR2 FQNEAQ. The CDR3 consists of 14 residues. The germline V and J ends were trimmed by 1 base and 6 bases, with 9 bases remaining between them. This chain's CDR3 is CASSLGGRDEKLFF. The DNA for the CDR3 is TGTGCCAGCAGCTTAGGAGGCCGGGATGAAAAACTGTTTTTT.

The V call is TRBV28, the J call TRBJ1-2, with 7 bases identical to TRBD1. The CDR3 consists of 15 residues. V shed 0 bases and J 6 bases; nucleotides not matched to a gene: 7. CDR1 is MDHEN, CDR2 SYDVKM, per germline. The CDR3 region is CASSLWAGGEHGYTF. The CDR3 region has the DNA TGTGCCAGCAGTTTATGGGCAGGGGGAGAACATGGCTACACCTTC.

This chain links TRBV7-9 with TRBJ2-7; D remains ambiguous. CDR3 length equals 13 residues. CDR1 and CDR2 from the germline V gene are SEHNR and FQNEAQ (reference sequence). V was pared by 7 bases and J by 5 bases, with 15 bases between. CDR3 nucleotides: TGTGCCAGCACCTCCTCTAGGACGGACGAGCAGTACTTC. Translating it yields CASTSSRTDEQYF.